This T cell receptor (beta chain) was found in a study of blood T cell repertoires in COVID-19. Assay: immunoSEQ multiplex PCR; the TCRdb copy retains only in-frame clones and omits some. The sample lists about 170,000 clones, about 86% occurring once. The CDR3 has 16 amino acids. The receptor was isolated from a man in his fifties or sixties with active or convalescent COVID-19. The chain couples TRBV21-1 to TRBJ2-4; TRBD2 was called by the table and not checked on the DNA. TRBV21-1 corresponds to a pseudogene. The specimen was peripheral blood. The CDR3 region is CASSKELAGAKNIQYF. CDR3 sequence (DNA): TGTGCCAGCAGCAAAGAACTAGCGGGGGCCAAAAACATTCAGTACTTC.